The rows below give T cell receptor beta chains drawn from one sample of a study of cytomegalovirus exposure and HLA in healthy donors. TCRdb's copy holds only in-frame clones and misses some; the assay was immunoSEQ multiplex PCR. The sample lists roughly 100,000 clones; around 71% were seen once. Sequencing was carried out using PBMCs. All receptors derive from a boy aged 10-17 years in good health and CMV-seronegative. The CDR3 runs from the conserved cysteine through the conserved F or W. D genes are given only for firm matches. Size is stated for part of the rows, as once, few or many counts, or as a class when the clone is expanded.

cdr3_nt | cdr3_aa | j_call | d_call | v_call | clone_size
TGTGCCAGCAGTGTCCGAGGGACAGGATCCTACGAGCAGTACTTC | CASSVRGTGSYEQYF | TRBJ2-7 | TRBD1 | TRBV6-1 | -
TGTGCCAGCAACCGCCGGGGGAATGGCTACACCTTC | CASNRRGNGYTF | TRBJ1-2 | - | TRBV9 | -
TGCGCCAGCAGCTGGGGGACAGGGATGGACTATGGCTACACCTTC | CASSWGTGMDYGYTF | TRBJ1-2 | TRBD1 | TRBV5-1 | -
TGTGCCAGCAGTTACTCGGGGCCCGGAAAAGACGGCTACACCTTC | CASSYSGPGKDGYTF | TRBJ1-2 | - | TRBV6-5 | -
TGTGCCGGACGACAGCGCTACCCAAACACTGAAGCTTTCTTT | CAGRQRYPNTEAFF | TRBJ1-1 | - | TRBV2 | few
TGTGCCAGCTCGAACAGGGGAAGTAACACTGAAGCTTTCTTT | CASSNRGSNTEAFF | TRBJ1-1 | TRBD1 | TRBV18 | -
TGTGCCAGCACTGATCCCCCCTGGAGGACAGGGGAAGCTTTCTTT | CASTDPPWRTGEAFF | TRBJ1-1 | TRBD1 | TRBV6-6 | few
TGTGCCAGCAGCGGGGGAGTCAGGGGCACTGAAGCTTTCTTT | CASSGGVRGTEAFF | TRBJ1-1 | - | TRBV7-9 | -
TGCAGTGCTAGGAGAAGCTACGAGCAGTACTTC | CSARRSYEQYF | TRBJ2-7 | - | TRBV20-1 | -
TGTGCCAGCAGGGACAAGGACGAGCAGTACTTC | CASRDKDEQYF | TRBJ2-7 | - | TRBV2 | -
TGTGCCAGCAGCTCGGACAGGGGGGGCACTGAAGCTTTCTTT | CASSSDRGGTEAFF | TRBJ1-1 | TRBD1 | TRBV11-2 | -
TGTGCCAGCATACAGTCCTACGAGCAGTACTTC | CASIQSYEQYF | TRBJ2-7 | - | TRBV2 | -
TGTGCCAGCAGTCGCGGGAATTCACCCCTCCACTTT | CASSRGNSPLHF | TRBJ1-6 | - | TRBV28 | -
TGTGCCTGGAGTGAAGGGGCCCGGAGTGAAAAACTGTTTTTT | CAWSEGARSEKLFF | TRBJ1-4 | - | TRBV30 | few
TGTGCCAGCAGCTTACCCCCCAGGGGAGCTTTCTTT | CASSLPPRGAFF | TRBJ1-1 | - | TRBV13 | -
TGCAGTGCTGCCGGCACTGAAGCTTTCTTT | CSAAGTEAFF | TRBJ1-1 | - | TRBV20-1 | few
TGCAGCGTTTCAAATACGGGAGGCAATGAGCAGTTCTTC | CSVSNTGGNEQFF | TRBJ2-1 | TRBD2 | TRBV29-1 | -
TGTGCCTGGAGTGTTATGGTAGCCCCGGAACCACAATTGGGTGAGCAGTTCTTC | CAWSVMVAPEPQLGEQFF | TRBJ2-1 | - | TRBV30 | -
TGTGCCAGCAGCTTAGATAGCGGGGGATTTGTTCAGTACTTC | CASSLDSGGFVQYF | TRBJ2-4 | TRBD2 | TRBV5-4 | -
TGTGCCAGCAGCGCATGGACAGGGGGCACTGACACTGAAGCTTTCTTT | CASSAWTGGTDTEAFF | TRBJ1-1 | TRBD1 | TRBV7-9 | -
TGTGCCTGGAGCAGGGGGCCGGAAAAACTGTTTTTT | CAWSRGPEKLFF | TRBJ1-4 | TRBD1 | TRBV30 | few
TGTGCCAGCAGTACTCAGGGGAGGGATGAAAAACTGTTTTTT | CASSTQGRDEKLFF | TRBJ1-4 | - | TRBV9 | few
TGTGCCAGTAGTATAATGGGACAGGGGTCCTACGAGCAGTACTTC | CASSIMGQGSYEQYF | TRBJ2-7 | TRBD1 | TRBV19 | -
TGTGCCAGCAGCCTGACAGGGGGGGGAAACACCATATATTTT | CASSLTGGGNTIYF | TRBJ1-3 | TRBD1 | TRBV7-9 | -
TGTGCCAGCACCTCCGGGACAGGTCACAATGAGCAGTTCTTC | CASTSGTGHNEQFF | TRBJ2-1 | TRBD1 | TRBV9 | -
TGTGCCAGCAGTCCAATCGCCCGGTCGGACAGTCTCACCTATGGCTACACCTTC | CASSPIARSDSLTYGYTF | TRBJ1-2 | - | TRBV28 | -
TGTGCCAGCTCCCATAATCCGGGACTAGCGGGGCCTCAAGAGACCCAGTACTTC | CASSHNPGLAGPQETQYF | TRBJ2-5 | TRBD2 | TRBV18 | -
TGCGCCAGCAGCGTGGGACAGACTTACGAGCAGTACTTC | CASSVGQTYEQYF | TRBJ2-7 | TRBD1 | TRBV5-1 | -
TGCGCCAGCAGTGAGTCACAGGGGGCAAGCTACAATGAGCAGTTCTTC | CASSESQGASYNEQFF | TRBJ2-1 | TRBD1 | TRBV10-1 | -
TGTGCCTGGAGGACAGGGGGCAATCAGCCCCAGCATTTT | CAWRTGGNQPQHF | TRBJ1-5 | TRBD1 | TRBV30 | -
TGTGCCAGCAGTGAATTCACGGGCTACGAGCAGTACTTC | CASSEFTGYEQYF | TRBJ2-7 | - | TRBV25-1 | -
TGCGCCAGCAGCGGGGGGACTAGCGGGAGGGTCTACGAGCAGTACTTC | CASSGGTSGRVYEQYF | TRBJ2-7 | TRBD2 | TRBV5-1 | -
TGCGCCAGTTCCGGGACTCTGGAGGAGACCCAGTACTTC | CASSGTLEETQYF | TRBJ2-5 | - | TRBV4-3 | -
TGTGCCATCATTAATGAGCGGGAGAGCTCCTACAATGAGCAGTTCTTC | CAIINERESSYNEQFF | TRBJ2-1 | TRBD2 | TRBV10-3 | -
TGCGCCAGCAGTTGGGGGCATTTGAACACTGAAGCTTTCTTT | CASSWGHLNTEAFF | TRBJ1-1 | - | TRBV4-1 | few
TGTGCCAGCAGCTCTATACCGGGACTAGCGGGAACGCCCAATGAGCAGTTCTTC | CASSSIPGLAGTPNEQFF | TRBJ2-1 | TRBD2 | TRBV7-6 | -
TGTGCCAGTAGTATACGTGGGCAGGGAAACACTGAAGCTTTCTTT | CASSIRGQGNTEAFF | TRBJ1-1 | - | TRBV19 | -
TGTGCCATCAGTGATGACAGGGGGGATCAGCCCCAGCATTTT | CAISDDRGDQPQHF | TRBJ1-5 | TRBD1 | TRBV10-3 | -
TGTGCCAGCAGTTTAGGGGGGACCCTCTATGGCTACACCTTC | CASSLGGTLYGYTF | TRBJ1-2 | - | TRBV28 | once
TGTGCCTGGAGTCAACGGGGCTACGAGCAGTACTTC | CAWSQRGYEQYF | TRBJ2-7 | - | TRBV30 | -
TGTGCCAGCAGCTTAGTCCTCAGACAGGGTGGTAACCACGAGCAGTACTTC | CASSLVLRQGGNHEQYF | TRBJ2-7 | TRBD1 | TRBV7-8 | -
TGTGCCAGCAGTCCGGGACAGCTTTCCTACAATGAGCAGTTCTTC | CASSPGQLSYNEQFF | TRBJ2-1 | TRBD1 | TRBV28 | once
TGTGCCAACTCGGGGACTAGCGTTTCCTACGAGCAGTACTTC | CANSGTSVSYEQYF | TRBJ2-7 | TRBD2 | TRBV2 | few